This T cell receptor beta chain was retrieved from a study of blood T cell repertoires in COVID-19. Study in general: Acute and convalescent COVID-19 samples came from the United States, Italy and Spain. From T cells, B-cell-depleted T cells, or PBMCs came the material, which was cDNA or gDNA.

Original data processing: Estimation of nucleated cell counts relied on the amplification of reference gene primers. Sequencing was performed with immunoSEQ multiplex PCR; in TCRdb, only in-frame clones are kept and a portion is missing. V, J and clone size are taken as reported in that table, and D and trimming were inferred from the DNA itself. In the table there are fewer than 300,000 clones, 75% to 95% of which are singletons. Germline-derived CDR1 and CDR2 are SEHNR and FQNEAQ (reference sequence). This CDR3 spans 18 amino acids. V was pared by 5 bases and J by 3 bases, with 10 bases of the junction left unmatched.

The clonotype comes from a woman aged 30 to 39 who had recovered from COVID-19. The gene calls are TRBV7-9 and TRBJ2-1, with TRBD2 matching over 13 bases. Source material: PBMCs or T cells enriched from blood (not recorded which). The CDR3 protein is CASSRTSGSIDRYNEQFF. The CDR3, as DNA: TGTGCCAGCAGCCGGACTAGCGGGAGTATAGACCGCTACAATGAGCAGTTCTTC.